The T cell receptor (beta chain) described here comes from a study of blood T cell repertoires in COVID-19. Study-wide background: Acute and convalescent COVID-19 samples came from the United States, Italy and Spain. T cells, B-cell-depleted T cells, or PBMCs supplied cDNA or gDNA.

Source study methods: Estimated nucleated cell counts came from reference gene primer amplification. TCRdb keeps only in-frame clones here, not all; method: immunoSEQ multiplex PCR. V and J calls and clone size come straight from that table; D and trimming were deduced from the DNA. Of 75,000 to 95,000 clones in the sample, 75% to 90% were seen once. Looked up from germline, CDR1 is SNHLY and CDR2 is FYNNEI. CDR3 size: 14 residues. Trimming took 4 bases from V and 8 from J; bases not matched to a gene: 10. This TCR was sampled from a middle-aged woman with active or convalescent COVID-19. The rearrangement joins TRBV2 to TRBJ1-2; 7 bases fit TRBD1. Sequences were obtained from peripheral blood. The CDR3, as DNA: TGTGCCAGCAGTGTTATAGGGGGCTCTAGCGGCTACACCTTC. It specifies CASSVIGGSSGYTF.